Listed below are T cell receptor beta chains from one sample, sequenced in a study of T cell responses to AZD1222 COVID-19 vaccine. Only in-frame clones appear in the TCRdb table, and some are missing; sequencing was by immunoSEQ multiplex PCR. Found here are tens of thousands of clones, roughly 85% of them singletons; the top ten hold around 10%. The specimen comprised peripheral blood, sampled 28 days after the second AZD1222 dose. These receptors were taken from an adult who received the AZD1222 COVID-19 vaccine. The CDR3 runs from the conserved cysteine through the conserved F or W. The D gene is left open where the match is weak. Only some rows state a clone size, as once, few, many or a class for expanded clones.

TRBD1 | TRBJ1-5 | - | TRBV19 | TGTGCCAGTAGTGTGGACAGGGTAGCTTCTGGGCCCCAGCATTTT | CASSVDRVASGPQHF
TRBD1 | TRBJ1-4 | - | TRBV13 | TGTGCCAGCAGCCATAGCGACAGGGGGCATCGAAAACTGTTTTTT | CASSHSDRGHRKLFF
- | TRBJ2-7 | - | TRBV10-3 | TGTGCCATCAGTGAAATAGGAACGGGGGCGGGGTACTTC | CAISEIGTGAGYF
TRBD1 | TRBJ1-3 | - | TRBV19 | TGTGCCAGTAGGACCAGGGGGCCTGGTGGAAACACCATATATTTT | CASRTRGPGGNTIYF
- | TRBJ1-1 | few | TRBV6-2/TRBV6-3 | TGTGCCAGCAGTTACTCGAGTAGGGGGGACACTGAAGCTTTCTTT | CASSYSSRGDTEAFF
- | TRBJ2-2 | once | TRBV6-5 | TGTGCCAGCAGTTACTCGAGTGCCGGGGAGCTGTTTTTT | CASSYSSAGELFF
- | TRBJ1-2 | - | TRBV5-4 | TGTGCCAGCACCCTCGACAGAGGGTATGGCTACACCTTC | CASTLDRGYGYTF
- | TRBJ1-6 | - | TRBV3-1/TRBV3-2 | TGTGCCAGCAGCCAAGGGACGTACGTGGGGTCACCCCTCCACTTT | CASSQGTYVGSPLHF
- | TRBJ1-1 | - | TRBV21-1 | TGTGCCAGTCGACAAGATAAAGCTTTCTTT | CASRQDKAFF
- | TRBJ2-5 | - | TRBV2 | TGTGCCAGCAACCTCCTAGACCAAGAGACCCAGTACTTC | CASNLLDQETQYF
- | TRBJ1-1 | - | TRBV29-1 | TGCAGCGTTCAGCTCGTCACGCGCACTGAAGCTTTCTTT | CSVQLVTRTEAFF
- | TRBJ1-4 | - | TRBV9 | TGTGCCAGCAGCGCGGAGGCAACTAATGAAAAACTGTTTTTT | CASSAEATNEKLFF
- | TRBJ1-1 | once | TRBV7-2 | TGTGCCAGCAGCTTGGGGTGGGGAACTGAAGCTTTCTTT | CASSLGWGTEAFF
TRBD2 | TRBJ2-7 | - | TRBV5-5 | TGTGCCAGCAGCTTGCTGCAGGGAGGGCGGGAGCAGTACTTC | CASSLLQGGREQYF
TRBD1 | TRBJ2-1 | - | TRBV3-1/TRBV3-2 | TGTGCCAGCAGCCACCCGGGACAGACTTACAATGAGCAGTTCTTC | CASSHPGQTYNEQFF
- | TRBJ1-5 | once | TRBV18 | TGTGCCAGCTCACCACCGGGTCTCGATTGGCCCCAGCATTTT | CASSPPGLDWPQHF
TRBD2 | TRBJ2-5 | - | TRBV6-1 | TGTGCCAGCAGTGACCACCTAGCGGGGAGGGGGACCCAGTACTTC | CASSDHLAGRGTQYF
TRBD1 | TRBJ1-2 | - | TRBV7-6 | TGTGCCAGCAGCCGCCCCCAGTCAGGGGGCCCTAACTATGGCTACACCTTC | CASSRPQSGGPNYGYTF
TRBD1 | TRBJ1-5 | - | TRBV2 | TGTGCCAGCAGTGGGACAGGGGAACAGCCCCAGCATTTT | CASSGTGEQPQHF
- | TRBJ1-2 | - | TRBV5-1 | TGCGCCAGCAGCACCGACAGAAACTATGGCTACACCTTC | CASSTDRNYGYTF
TRBD1 | TRBJ2-7 | medium-sized | TRBV28 | TGTGCCAGCAGTCACCGGGACAGGGGAATTTACGAGCAGTACTTC | CASSHRDRGIYEQYF
TRBD1 | TRBJ1-2 | - | TRBV10-3 | TGTGCCATCAGCAAGGACAGGGGAAGGTATGGCTACACCTTC | CAISKDRGRYGYTF
- | TRBJ2-3 | - | TRBV19 | TGTGCCAGTATAAGCAGCACAGATACGCAGTATTTT | CASISSTDTQYF
- | TRBJ2-5 | - | TRBV27 | TGTGCCAGCAGGGGAATAATTCACGGGGAGACCCAGTACTTC | CASRGIIHGETQYF
- | TRBJ1-4 | - | TRBV27 | TGTGCCAGCAGTCCCTATGGGGGGGAAAAACTGTTTTTT | CASSPYGGEKLFF
- | TRBJ2-7 | - | TRBV4-1 | TGCGCCAGCAGCCATGGTATGGACTCCTACGAGCAGTACTTC | CASSHGMDSYEQYF
- | TRBJ1-4 | - | TRBV29-1 | TGCAGCGTTTCCAGAACAACTAATGAAAAACTGTTTTTT | CSVSRTTNEKLFF
- | TRBJ1-4 | once | TRBV18 | TGTGCCAGCTCACCACCGGATGGGGAACTGTTTTTT | CASSPPDGELFF
TRBD2 | TRBJ2-7 | - | TRBV5-1 | TGCGCCAGCAGCTTGGCGGCTAGCGGGGCTGGGGAGCAGTACTTC | CASSLAASGAGEQYF
TRBD1 | TRBJ2-7 | - | TRBV3-1/TRBV3-2 | TGTGCCAGCAGCCAGCCGGGACAGGGGATCTCCTACGAGCAGTACTTC | CASSQPGQGISYEQYF
TRBD1 | TRBJ2-7 | - | TRBV18 | TGTGCCAGCTCACCCGGACAGGGCCTCTACGAGCAGTACTTC | CASSPGQGLYEQYF
- | TRBJ2-6 | - | TRBV19 | TGTGCCAGTAGTATTAATTCTGGGGCCAACGTCCTGACTTTC | CASSINSGANVLTF
- | TRBJ1-1 | - | TRBV12-3/TRBV12-4 | TGTGCCAGCATACAGCGACAGAACACTGAAGCTTTCTTT | CASIQRQNTEAFF
- | TRBJ2-7 | - | TRBV9 | TGTGCCAGCAGCGTGGACGAATACGAGCAGTACTTC | CASSVDEYEQYF
TRBD1 | TRBJ1-5 | - | TRBV6-5 | TGTGCCAGCAGGCCCACCTACAGGGGAGGTCAGCCCCAGCATTTT | CASRPTYRGGQPQHF
- | TRBJ1-5 | - | TRBV6-5 | TGTGCCAGCAGTGACTCACAGGGTCAGCCCCAGCATTTT | CASSDSQGQPQHF
- | TRBJ2-2 | few | TRBV18 | TGTGCCAGCTCACCACCCCAGGAGGTCACCGGGGAGCTGTTTTTT | CASSPPQEVTGELFF
TRBD2 | TRBJ2-3 | - | TRBV11-2 | TGTGCCAGCAGCTTAGAGGGTAGCGGGGGGACAGATACGCAGTATTTT | CASSLEGSGGTDTQYF
TRBD2 | TRBJ2-3 | - | TRBV7-2 | TGTGCCAGCAGCTTAGCGCCGGGACTAGCGGGGGATACGCAGTATTTT | CASSLAPGLAGDTQYF
- | TRBJ1-1 | - | TRBV7-2 | TGTGCCAGCAGCCCGGTTGCCACTGAAGCTTTCTTT | CASSPVATEAFF
- | TRBJ1-2 | few | TRBV3-1/TRBV3-2 | TGTGCCAGCAGCACAACGGGACCCCGGCTTGGCTACACCTTC | CASSTTGPRLGYTF
TRBD1 | TRBJ1-2 | once | TRBV30 | TGTGCCTGTCGGGACAGAATCCTTGGCTACACCTTC | CACRDRILGYTF
- | TRBJ1-1 | - | TRBV5-1 | TGCGCCAGCAGACGGGGGGACGACCTGAACACTGAAGCTTTCTTT | CASRRGDDLNTEAFF
- | TRBJ2-1 | - | TRBV2 | TGTGCCAGCAGTGTTCAGGGTAATGAGCAGTTCTTC | CASSVQGNEQFF
TRBD1 | TRBJ1-4 | - | TRBV7-9 | TGTGCCAGCAGCCCACCGGACAGGGGAAATGAAAAACTGTTTTTT | CASSPPDRGNEKLFF
- | TRBJ2-3 | once | TRBV5-1 | TGCGCCAGCACCCTGGAGGGTTACACAGATACGCAGTATTTT | CASTLEGYTDTQYF